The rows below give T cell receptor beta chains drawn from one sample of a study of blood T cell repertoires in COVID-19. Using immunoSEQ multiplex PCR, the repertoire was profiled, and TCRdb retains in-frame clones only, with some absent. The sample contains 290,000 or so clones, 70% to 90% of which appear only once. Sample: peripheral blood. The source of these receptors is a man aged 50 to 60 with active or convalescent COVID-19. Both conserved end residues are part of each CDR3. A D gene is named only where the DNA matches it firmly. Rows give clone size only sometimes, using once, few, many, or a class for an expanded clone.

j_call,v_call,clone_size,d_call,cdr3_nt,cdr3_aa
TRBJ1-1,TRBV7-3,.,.,TGTGCCAGCAGCTCCGTACAGAACACTGAAGCTTTCTTT,CASSSVQNTEAFF
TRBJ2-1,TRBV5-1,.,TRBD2,TGCGCCAGCAGCCCGGGACTAACTACAGGAGAGCAGTTCTTC,CASSPGLTTGEQFF
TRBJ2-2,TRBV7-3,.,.,TGTGCCAGCAGCTATAAGGAGGGGCGGGAGCTGTTTTTT,CASSYKEGRELFF
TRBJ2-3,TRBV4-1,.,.,TGCGCCAGCAGCCAAGGGGCCGGGAGAGGGGATACGCAGTATTTT,CASSQGAGRGDTQYF
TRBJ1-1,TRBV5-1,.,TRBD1,TGCGCCAGCAGCCCAGACAGGGCCAGGTTCGCTGAAGCTTTCTTT,CASSPDRARFAEAFF
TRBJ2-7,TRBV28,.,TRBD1,TGTGCCAGCAGTGCCGGACAGGGGGTTGATGAGCAGTACTTC,CASSAGQGVDEQYF
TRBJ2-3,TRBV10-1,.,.,TGCGCCAGCAGTGGAGGTCTCGGCCCCACAGATACGCAGTATTTT,CASSGGLGPTDTQYF
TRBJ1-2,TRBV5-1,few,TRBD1,TGCGCCAGCAGCGGCCAACAGGGGGAGTATGGCTACACCTTC,CASSGQQGEYGYTF
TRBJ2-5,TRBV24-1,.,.,TGTGCCACCAGTCAGGGTGGGCAAGAGACCCAGTACTTC,CATSQGGQETQYF
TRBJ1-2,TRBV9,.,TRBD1,TGTGCCAGCAGTCACCTCCCCGGACAGGGGGTCGATGGCTACACCTTC,CASSHLPGQGVDGYTF
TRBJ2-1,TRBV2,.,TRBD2,TGTGCCAGCAGTGGGGAGGGTATCGGGGAGCAGTTCTTC,CASSGEGIGEQFF
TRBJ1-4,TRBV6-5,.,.,TGTGCCAGCAGGCGCGGGGGAATAGATGAAAAACTGTTTTTT,CASRRGGIDEKLFF
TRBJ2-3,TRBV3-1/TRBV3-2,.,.,TGTGCCAGCAGCCAAGACGGCACAGATACGCAGTATTTT,CASSQDGTDTQYF
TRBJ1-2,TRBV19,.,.,TGTGCCAGTACGAGGACGGGAGCTAACTATGGCTACACCTTC,CASTRTGANYGYTF